These 17 T cell receptor beta chains share one sample of origin, sequenced in a study of blood T cell repertoires in COVID-19. The repertoire was sequenced with immunoSEQ multiplex PCR; TCRdb's copy has only in-frame clones and lacks some. The sample lists approximately 200,000 clones; 88% were seen once. The sample consisted of peripheral blood. Source of these receptors: a woman aged 25 to 39 with acute or convalescent COVID-19.

The genes are TRBV3-1 (or the pseudogene TRBV3-2) and TRBJ2-2; D is ambiguous. CDR1 LGHDT and CDR2 YNNKEL come from the germline V gene (reference sequence). Trimming removed 5 bases at V and 0 bases at J, with 7 bases between. The CDR3 is 14 residues long. Here the CDR3 DNA reads TGTGCCAGCAGCGAGAGAACGAACACCGGGGAGCTGTTTTTT. Translated: CASSERTNTGELFF.

The rearrangement uses TRBV12-3 or TRBV12-4 and TRBJ1-2; the match to TRBD1 covers 9 bases. Trimming at V came to 3 bases and at J to 8 bases, leaving 1 base not matched to a gene. The length of the CDR3 is 12 residues. The CDR3 protein is CASSLGTGGYTF. CDR3 DNA: TGTGCCAGCAGTTTGGGGACAGGGGGCTACACCTTC.

The gene calls are TRBV27 and TRBJ1-1; TRBD1 matches at 7 bases. The V gene's germline CDR1 is MNHEY and CDR2 SMNVEV (reference sequence). This CDR3 is 13 amino acids long. Trimming at V came to 5 bases and at J to 7 bases, leaving 7 bases not matched to a gene. The CDR3 loop reads CASSPYDRVEAFF. The CDR3, as DNA: TGTGCCAGCAGTCCATACGACAGGGTTGAAGCTTTCTTT.

This clone is medium-sized within its sample. The chain links TRBV9 to TRBJ1-6; tentatively, D is TRBD1 (5 bases). Germline V gene lookup returns CDR1 SGDLS and CDR2 YYNGEE. This CDR3 is 12 amino acids long. Trimming stripped 7 bases from V and 7 bases from J, with 9 bases between. The CDR3 region has the DNA TGTGCCAGCGGGGCGGCCAATTCACCCCTCCACTTT. Amino acids: CASGAANSPLHF.

The chain employs TRBV5-5 and TRBJ1-2; perhaps TRBD1 as D (6 bases). Germline values: CDR1 SGHKS, CDR2 YYEKEE (reference sequence). The CDR3 covers 13 residues. V lost 7 bases and J 2 bases, leaving 12 bases between the germline ends. CDR3 nucleotide sequence: TGTGCCAGCGGGACACAAGCCAACTATGGCTACACCTTC. Translated, it gives CASGTQANYGYTF.

V and J are TRBV6-5 and TRBJ1-4; tentative D call: TRBD1 (5 bases). Germline CDR1 reads MNHEY; CDR2 reads SVGAGI. This CDR3 is built from 14 residues. Trimming removed 7 bases from V and 8 bases from J, with 17 bases in between. CDR3 loop: CASIQTDAREKLFF. Here the CDR3 DNA reads TGTGCCAGCATCCAGACAGACGCTCGAGAAAAACTGTTTTTT.

This chain links TRBV5-1 with TRBJ1-4; 9 nucleotides line up with TRBD1. Germline CDR1 is SGHRS and CDR2 is YFSETQ. This CDR3 region has 14 residues. V gave up 4 bases and J gave up 5 bases; unmatched junction bases: 3. The CDR3 reads CASSTGQGNEKLFF. In DNA form, the CDR3 reads TGCGCCAGCAGCACGGGACAGGGCAATGAAAAACTGTTTTTT.

This clone was seen just once. J is TRBJ2-1 and V is TRBV11-3; no definite D call. Trimming left V 5 bases short and J 6 bases short, with 8 bases between. The CDR3 has 12 residues. The germline gives CDR1 SGHNT, CDR2 YENEEA. The CDR3 loop is CASSLSVNEQFF. In DNA, the CDR3 is TGTGCCAGCAGCCTCTCAGTCAATGAGCAGTTCTTC.

DNA for the CDR3: TGCGCCAGCAGCCAATGGGGGGGGAGGACAGATACGCAGTATTTT. Encoded protein: CASSQWGGRTDTQYF. The chain has TRBV4-1 and TRBJ2-3, with TRBD2 matching over 7 bases. This CDR3 has 15 residues. Germline values: CDR1 MGHRA, CDR2 YSYEKL. With V trimmed by 2 bases and J by 3 bases, 5 bases remained unmatched.

This clone turned up a few times. The CDR3 bases are TGTGCCAGCAGGACCGGGACAGCCTCCTACGAGCAGTACTTC. Protein sequence: CASRTGTASYEQYF. The chain links TRBV6-5 to TRBJ2-7; 7 bases agree with TRBD1. Germline CDR1 and CDR2: MNHEY and SVGAGI. The CDR3 sequence is 14 residues long. Trimming at V came to 6 bases and at J to 0 bases, leaving 5 bases not matched to a gene.

This clone was observed a single time. V is TRBV21-1 and J is TRBJ1-1; the table assigns TRBD1, which was not confirmed against the DNA. TRBV21-1 has pseudogene status. CDR3 length equals 17 residues. The CDR3 bases are TGTGCCAGCAGCAAAACGACAGCGTCAGTGCCGAGCACTGAAGCTTTCTTT. Amino acid sequence: CASSKTTASVPSTEAFF.

This chain uses TRBV28 with TRBJ1-5; perhaps TRBD1 as D (5 bases). Germline values: CDR1 MDHEN, CDR2 SYDVKM. CDR3 size: 18 residues. V lost 3 bases and J lost 3, with 21 bases in between. The CDR3, as DNA: TGTGCCAGCAGTTTTTCCTACCACCGGGGGGTGTACAATCAGCCCCAGCATTTT. Its protein product is CASSFSYHRGVYNQPQHF.

The CDR3 DNA reads TGCGCCAGCAGCCCGTGGGTTCTAGCGGGAGAAGGCAATGAGCAGTTCTTC. The encoded protein is CASSPWVLAGEGNEQFF. The chain is built from TRBV5-1 and TRBJ2-1, with TRBD2 matching 10 bases. The length of the CDR3 is 17 residues. Unmatched junction bases numbered 13, after V lost 4 bases and J lost 6 bases. In germline, CDR1 is SGHRS, CDR2 YFSETQ.

The chain has TRBV5-1 and TRBJ1-4; 7 bases are a match to TRBD1. The germline V gene encodes CDR1 SGHRS and CDR2 YFSETQ. This CDR3 region has 13 residues. V was pared by 5 bases and J by 8 bases, with 6 bases of the junction left unmatched. The CDR3 reads CASRTGSMEKLFF. The CDR3 nucleotides read TGCGCCAGCAGGACAGGGTCCATGGAAAAACTGTTTTTT.

The J gene is TRBJ2-7, the V gene TRBV10-3, with D possibly being TRBD2 (6 bases). In germline, CDR1 is ENHRY, CDR2 SYGVKD. The CDR3 is 12 residues long. With 4 bases removed from V and 3 bases from J, the gap between germline ends came to 7 bases. Here the CDR3 reads CAISGSGYEQYF. CDR3 sequence (DNA): TGTGCCATCAGTGGTAGCGGCTACGAGCAGTACTTC.

V and J are TRBV28 and TRBJ2-2; D gene unclear. The CDR3 runs 12 residues. Trimming pared 6 bases from V and 14 bases from J, leaving 16 bases between. Germline values: CDR1 MDHEN, CDR2 SYDVKM. CDR3 DNA: TGTGCCAGCAGACCCGTGCCGGGTGTTCTGTTTTTT. It yields the protein CASRPVPGVLFF.

This chain connects TRBV20-1 to TRBJ1-3; no reliable D call. V dropped 3 bases and J dropped 3 bases, with 9 bases sitting between them. The CDR3 length is 13 residues. Germline CDR1 and CDR2: DFQATT and SNEGSKA (reference sequence). In DNA form, the CDR3 reads TGCAGTGCTAGTATCGCAGGTGGAAACACCATATATTTT. This gives the protein CSASIAGGNTIYF.